This passage covers 7 T cell receptor beta chains from one sample sequenced in a study of T cell responses to AZD1222 COVID-19 vaccine. Using immunoSEQ multiplex PCR, the repertoire was profiled, and TCRdb retains in-frame clones only, with some absent. Here the sample spans roughly 160,000 clones, about 91% being singletons. This specimen was peripheral blood, taken 28 days after the second AZD1222 dose. Source of these receptors: an adult who received the AZD1222 COVID-19 vaccine.

CDR3 nucleotides: TGTGCCAGCAACCAACCCCCCGGCCAGTACTTC. Its protein is CASNQPPGQYF. The chain has TRBV6-5 and TRBJ2-7; no firm D call. CDR1 and CDR2 (germline): MNHEY, SVGAGI. The CDR3 is 11 residues long. Trimming cost V 7 bases and J 10 bases, with 14 bases left between them.

The chain combines TRBV4-2 with TRBJ2-7, with TRBD2 identical over 11 bases. The CDR3 runs 16 residues. From germline, CDR1 is LGHNA and CDR2 YNFKEQ. Trimming removed 2 bases from V and 1 base from J; junction bases left unmatched: 4. The CDR3 DNA follows: TGTGCCAGCAGCCAAACGACTAGCGGGGATTCCTACGAGCAGTACTTC. Translated: CASSQTTSGDSYEQYF.

The gene calls are TRBV27 and TRBJ2-5; D is perhaps TRBD2 (6 bases). The CDR3 is 15 residues long. Germline V CDR1 and CDR2: MNHEY, SMNVEV (reference sequence). Deletions cut 4 bases from V and 4 bases from J, with 16 bases between. The CDR3 sequence is CASSYQSDYRETQYF. The CDR3 bases are TGTGCCAGCAGTTACCAATCGGACTACCGAGAGACCCAGTACTTC.

The chain couples TRBV7-9 to TRBJ2-7, with D uncertain. Germline assignment: CDR1 SEHNR and CDR2 FQNEAQ (reference sequence). There are 16 residues in the CDR3. V was shortened by 5 bases and J by 2 bases, with 19 bases between the two germline ends. CDR3: CASSQYPGSLPYEQYF. CDR3 DNA: TGTGCCAGCAGCCAATACCCAGGCTCCCTTCCCTACGAGCAGTACTTC.

This clone was seen more than once but under ten times. Other DNA sequences in the sample encode the same CDR3. The gene calls are TRBV12-3 or TRBV12-4 and TRBJ1-5; 7 nucleotides match TRBD1. CDR3 length equals 13 residues. The V and J ends lost 3 bases and 5 bases, in that order; junction bases with no gene match: 1. For the CDR3, the DNA is TGTGCCAGCAGTTTTGACAGGGATCAGCCCCAGCATTTT. Its protein is CASSFDRDQPQHF.

This chain uses TRBV6-5 with TRBJ2-7; 12 nucleotides agree with TRBD1. The germline gives CDR1 MNHEY, CDR2 SVGAGI. The CDR3 extends over 14 amino acids. V lost 5 bases, J lost 6 bases, and 5 bases stayed unmatched. The CDR3 loop reads CASSNRDRGLEQYF. CDR3 DNA sequence: TGTGCCAGCAGTAACCGGGACAGGGGGCTCGAGCAGTACTTC.

This clone came up once. V is TRBV6-5 and J is TRBJ1-3; the D is unclear. V was pared by 0 bases and J by 0 bases, with 6 bases between. The germline V gene has CDR1 MNHEY and CDR2 SVGAGI. This CDR3 contains 15 residues. The CDR3 coding sequence is TGTGCCAGCAGTTACTCATTAAACTCTGGAAACACCATATATTTT. This gives the protein CASSYSLNSGNTIYF.